A selection of T cell receptor beta chains follows, all from one sample in a study of T cells expressing NK-cell markers. TCRdb reprocessed the 5' RACE reads, with one entry per CDR3 protein and no DNA. In total, the table holds 550,000 or so distinct CDR3 sequences. The source material was blood T cells: a sorted CD56 or NKG2C T cell subset, CD4+ or CD8+ T cells, or bulk PBMC T cells (not recorded which). The receptors here all came from a man younger than 35 in good health. The CDR3 runs from the conserved cysteine through the conserved F or W.

V gene	J gene	CDR3 protein
TRBV6-1	TRBJ1-2	CASSEGTGVGLTNGYTF
TRBV24-1	TRBJ1-2	CATSDPGLRAYTF
TRBV7-2	TRBJ2-7	CASSFAGQGIGEQYF
TRBV25-1	TRBJ2-3	CASSHPMGRAGDTQYF
TRBV18	TRBJ1-1	CASSRPGQIVTEAFF
TRBV5-5	TRBJ2-3	CASSLFPASTDTQYF
TRBV28	TRBJ2-5	CASGLPIRQGGGETQYF
TRBV5-1	TRBJ2-1	CASSRTVPSGSSYNEQFF
TRBV28	TRBJ1-2	CASSLTGDSAPYGYTF
TRBV5-1	TRBJ2-7	CASSETGSYEQYF
TRBV27	TRBJ2-6	CASSFYGQDPSGANVLTF
TRBV7-2	TRBJ2-1	CASSLELASYNEQFF
TRBV18	TRBJ2-3	CASSPALSGRDTQYF
TRBV5-1	TRBJ2-3	CASSQTLGADTQYF
TRBV7-9	TRBJ2-7	CASSLDHYYEQYF
TRBV20-1	TRBJ2-7	CSAAQPSGYSDPYEQYF
TRBV4-3	TRBJ1-5	CASSQAHSENQPQHF
TRBV12-3/TRBV12-4	TRBJ1-1	CASSPRDRGFTEAFF
TRBV20-1	TRBJ2-2	CSARVRQGPRTNTGELFF
TRBV20-1	TRBJ2-2	CSARGKGREPTGELFF
TRBV11-2	TRBJ1-5	CASTQYSNQPQHF
TRBV7-3	TRBJ2-3	CASSLAWPSTDTQYF
TRBV7-2	TRBJ2-1	CASSSRVEGGPGEQFF
TRBV7-9	TRBJ2-5	CASSMVAAQETQYF
TRBV4-2	TRBJ1-5	CASSRGGVSQPQHF
TRBV12-3/TRBV12-4	TRBJ2-2	CASSFLGLAGAGELFF
TRBV7-2	TRBJ1-1	CASSASGIRHTEAFF
TRBV20-1	TRBJ2-1	CSARTSFLNEQFF
TRBV28	TRBJ2-1	CASSTEEGPSYNEQFF
TRBV18	TRBJ2-5	CASSPPVGTGEETQYF
TRBV28	TRBJ2-7	CASSLSRGLAGGAWYEQYF
TRBV5-1	TRBJ2-1	CASSLEAALNEQFF
TRBV4-1	TRBJ1-5	CASSRGPFSNQPQHF
TRBV7-6	TRBJ2-1	CASSPRLAEVDEQFF
TRBV10-3	TRBJ2-3	CAIGGQGTDTQYF
TRBV29-1	TRBJ1-2	CSVGQWNYGYTF
TRBV27	TRBJ2-5	CASSLNLFGTQYF
TRBV2	TRBJ2-7	CASTPGLAVVVQYF
TRBV5-6	TRBJ1-3	CASSDQRGQISSGNTIYF
TRBV10-3	TRBJ2-1	CAIRMDDNEQFF
TRBV5-1	TRBJ2-3	CASSPVGNILAGRTDTQYF
TRBV6-5	TRBJ2-1	CASSYPSGKGGGEQFF
TRBV18	TRBJ1-1	CASSSLPGRMNTEAFF
TRBV5-1	TRBJ2-2	CASYELIGAAPSTGELFF
TRBV5-1	TRBJ1-3	CASSFGHSNSGNTIYF
TRBV7-8	TRBJ2-4	CASSSQGAGVAKNIQYF
TRBV20-1	TRBJ1-2	CSARSPQGRAGGGYTF
TRBV20-1	TRBJ2-5	CSARSSVHKTQYF
TRBV25-1	TRBJ2-3	CASSPGLAGGHTQYF
TRBV12-3/TRBV12-4	TRBJ2-5	CASSPGTGPRETQYF